The rows below give T cell receptor beta chains drawn from one sample of a study of cytomegalovirus exposure and HLA in healthy donors. Profiling relied on immunoSEQ multiplex PCR, and the TCRdb table lists in-frame clones only, not all of them. Of roughly 120,000 clones in the sample, 74% are singletons; the top ten hold 3.5% to 5%. The sequencing input was PBMCs. The receptors shown here come from a woman in her fifties or sixties in good health and CMV-seropositive. CDR3s include the opening cysteine and the closing phenylalanine or tryptophan. The order of the fields is J gene, V gene, CDR3 length, CDR3 protein.

TRBJ2-3 TRBV11-2 13 CASSLSFTDTQYF
TRBJ2-2 TRBV21-1 14 CASRPRGNTGELFF
TRBJ2-1 TRBV7-3 16 CASSLTSGGSGNEQFF
TRBJ2-3 TRBV10-2 15 CASSERLAGTDTQYF
TRBJ2-3 TRBV14 16 CASSHYRTSSTDTQYF
TRBJ1-6 TRBV28 16 CASSFTRLGFNSPLHF
TRBJ2-1 TRBV15 17 CATSAGPGQVFYNEQFF
TRBJ1-4 TRBV19 18 CASSIVGPYSATNEKLFF
TRBJ2-1 TRBV6-6 15 CASTSHSSGGDEQFF
TRBJ2-2 TRBV28 15 CASSLPMGGSGELFF
TRBJ1-1 TRBV18 14 CASSAGTGNTEAFF
TRBJ1-2 TRBV5-6 12 CASSFYGSGYTF
TRBJ1-5 TRBV5-4 15 CASSLDRQLGQPQHF
TRBJ2-5 TRBV6-5 11 CASSSRETQYF
TRBJ1-3 TRBV9 18 CASSPLLDRISSGNTIYF
TRBJ2-5 TRBV7-7 15 CASSLGGRGRETQYF
TRBJ2-7 TRBV25-1 17 CASSEYFGDREFYEQYF
TRBJ2-5 TRBV5-8 16 CASSLEGRVGSETQYF
TRBJ1-6 TRBV7-2 13 CASSSISGAPLHF
TRBJ2-7 TRBV19 13 CASSRAGGLEQYF
TRBJ2-6 TRBV5-1 16 CASSQGAATGANVLTF
TRBJ2-5 TRBV7-9 15 CASSFSTSGGETQYF
TRBJ2-2 TRBV6-4 15 CASSDSDRDTGELFF
TRBJ2-3 TRBV6-6 12 CASSPSADTQYF
TRBJ1-5 TRBV23-1 11 CASSPPRPQHF
TRBJ1-6 TRBV4-2 16 CASSQVARVEDSPLHF
TRBJ1-2 TRBV5-5 11 CASSLDYGYTF
TRBJ2-5 TRBV28 15 CASSLAGGKRSAQYF
TRBJ1-2 TRBV27 13 CASSVQGRDGYTF
TRBJ2-7 TRBV25-1 14 CASSNRDRPYEQYF
TRBJ2-7 TRBV7-9 11 CASSPNYEQYF
TRBJ1-2 TRBV11-2 14 CASSPDRGLAGYTF
TRBJ1-5 TRBV7-9 16 CASSLVRGPLTQPQHF
TRBJ1-5 TRBV6-4 15 CASSPTGTASQPQHF
TRBJ2-4 TRBV4-2 16 CASSPSGGQGKNIQYF
TRBJ1-5 TRBV27 13 CASRTGGNQPQHF
TRBJ2-5 TRBV29-1 12 CSVEPGIETQYF
TRBJ2-3 TRBV9 13 CASSVRGTDTQYF
TRBJ2-1 TRBV6-5 13 CASILPGSNEQFF
TRBJ1-1 TRBV29-1 13 CSAGGTPGAPAFF
TRBJ1-2 TRBV19 16 CASGLSGPSPIYGYTF
TRBJ2-7 TRBV27 16 CASSLSLRGALYEQYF
TRBJ2-2 TRBV6-6 13 CASSRGNTGELFF
TRBJ1-5 TRBV6-1 17 CASSENPGTGGNQPQHF